This paragraph covers one T cell receptor (beta chain) sequence. Sequencing used immunoSEQ multiplex PCR; TCRdb keeps in-frame clones, though not all of them. The sample holds 55,000 to 75,000 clones, 65% to 80% seen once. Trimming shortened V by 7 bases and J by 0 bases, and 12 bases separated the two germline ends. Germline CDR1 is MDHEN and CDR2 is SYDVKM. CDR3 length equals 14 residues. This entry belongs to a study of blood T cell repertoires in COVID-19. Sequencing was done on a sample of peripheral blood. This receptor was obtained from a human donor in a cohort sampled during active COVID-19. This chain joins TRBV28 and TRBJ1-1, with D maybe TRBD1 (5 bases). The CDR3 loop reads CASTRGGLNTEAFF. DNA of the CDR3: TGTGCCAGCACCCGGGGGGGGTTGAACACTGAAGCTTTCTTT.